The source of this T cell receptor beta chain is a study of blood T cells in healthy people across ages. A word on this clonotype: Antigen specificity is unknown.

General observations from the study: Without sorted subsets, naive and antigen-experienced compartments could not be conclusively compared.

Using a J-beta primer mix together with a sample-barcoded 5' primer, a second PCR was run for roughly 6 to 12 cycles. TCRdb called the 5' RACE reads again in MiXCR, with one record for every CDR3 protein. The table shows over 1,300,000 distinct CDR3 sequences, with approximately 59% occurring only once. The TCR sequence derives from a man aged 18 to 30 in good health. Source material: blood.

The DNA of the CDR3 is TGTGCCAGCAGCCCCCGACTAGCGGGAAGGGCAGATACGCAGTATTTT. Residues: CASSPRLAGRADTQYF. The genes are TRBV7-2 and TRBJ2-3; the match to TRBD2 covers 11 bases. The germline V gene has CDR1 SGHTA and CDR2 FQGNSA. V dropped 5 bases and J dropped 4; count of bases not matched to a gene: 8. This CDR3 comprises 16 residues.